This TCR beta chain was sequenced during a study of T cell responses to AZD1222 COVID-19 vaccine. Method: immunoSEQ multiplex PCR; TCRdb's copy keeps in-frame clones and lacks some. The sample lists some 170,000 clones; approximately 94% were seen once. Turning to this clone: What it recognizes is unknown.

General study points: The breadth and depth of Spike-specific TCRs increased once two AZD1222 doses had been given. Only six or seven AZD1222 recipients were seropositive at baseline. In all cases, repertoires were sampled only after the peak T cell response. Spike-spanning, vaccine-associated CD4 TCRs were dominant at 160-218 and 743-854.

The sequence derives from an adult who received the AZD1222 COVID-19 vaccine. The sequences come from peripheral blood, collected 28 days after the second AZD1222 dose.

CDR3 protein: CASSLRFTYEQYF. CDR3 sequence (DNA): TGTGCCAGCAGCTTGAGGTTCACCTACGAGCAGTACTTC. The gene calls are TRBV5-8 and TRBJ2-7, with D unresolved. This CDR3 has 13 amino acids. In germline, CDR1 is SGHTS, CDR2 YDEGEE. Trimming took 1 base from V and 2 from J, leaving 7 bases between them.